This T cell receptor beta chain was identified in a study of blood T cells in healthy people across ages (dated by TCRdb to between 2014 and 2017). With regard to the full study: In model experiments, template switching captured roughly one uniquely barcoded TCR beta cDNA molecule for every two T cells. To track age-related changes in TCR beta repertoire diversity, the study relied on deep sequencing normalized with unique cDNA molecular identifiers. The donors were divided into four age groups: young (average approximately 17 years), middle-aged (around 41), aged (approximately 64) and long-lived (82). To avoid experimental bias, donors of different ages were spread randomly across the sequencing lanes. Two additional independent replicas of 1 million unique cDNA reads from the same blood draw were analyzed for two donors (one aged 18 to 30 and one aged 80 or older).

Reading from cysteine to phenylalanine, the CDR3 counts 15 amino acids. Of all the DNA, just the CDR3 is kept, 45 bases in frame from base 1. V trim: 5 bases; J trim: 11 bases; unmatched bases: 9. The germline V gene specifies SGHTA as CDR1 and FQGNSA as CDR2. The library came from 5' RACE. The sequencer was an Illumina HiSeq 2500. A second PCR of roughly 7 to 11 cycles was performed with a sample-barcoded 5' primer and a J-beta primer mix. A template-switch 5' adaptor carrying 12 random nucleotides introduced a unique molecular identifier onto each TCR beta cDNA molecule. Each sample yielded at least 2.5 million CDR3-containing paired-end reads. First-strand cDNA synthesis was performed from all RNA using the Mint cDNA synthesis kit, with priming by a TRBC-specific oligonucleotide. Following uracil-DNA glycosylase treatment, a first 18-cycle PCR with universal primers M1SS and BC2_uni_R was performed on all cDNA. In the original analysis: For normalization, 1 million high-quality reads, each with a distinct molecular identifier, were randomly selected from each sample. Instead of being binned into consensus sequences, reads that shared molecular identifiers were thrown out. MiTCR, set to a Q25 quality threshold and the strictest error-elimination algorithm, was used for CDR3 identification, clonotype clustering and error correction. A nonparametric unseen species model with Euler transformation was used to estimate a lower bound on total TCR beta diversity. TCRdb trimmed the raw reads at Q25, called clones with MiXCR and kept productive beta chains. Every entry covers one CDR3 protein and lists the most common genes and DNA from its rows. Clone size and V and J calls follow TCRdb, not the original study. A total of hundreds of thousands of distinct CDR3 sequences appear in this sample, 25% to 35% of them only once. 15% to 17% of the sample comes from the top ten.

Donors were a few dozen systemically healthy Caucasian individuals from Russia aged 6 to 90 years. Around 10 milliliters of peripheral blood were collected from each donor into EDTA-treated Vacutainer tubes. PBMCs were isolated by Ficoll-Paque density-gradient centrifugation, with at least 7 million obtained per sample. Trizol reagent was used to extract total RNA from PBMCs, with at least 6 micrograms per sample. The percentages of naive CD45RAhigh/CD27high T cells were determined by flow cytometry on a PBMC aliquot from every donor. This clonotype was seen a single time. Its antigen specificity is not known. No much larger clonotype is one base removed from it; base qualities were not supplied. One read represents weak support. What the study reported, not specific to this receptor: As age increased, observed TCR beta diversity per million T cells dropped in a roughly linear way, and a significant reduction was already evident by age 40. A strong correlation was found between observed TCR beta diversity and the percentage of naive T cells measured by flow cytometry. Compared with the aged group, the long-lived group had more naive CD4+ T cells, fewer expanded clones and increased TCR diversity, a pattern suggesting age selection. Estimates of total diversity from one million sequenced T cells were regarded as lower bounds and underestimates. Because the CMV infection status of the donors was unknown, age-related changes in expanded clonotypes may potentially have been confounded. Because profiling used bulk unsorted PBMCs, naive and antigen-experienced compartments could not be compared conclusively.

Sequencing was carried out using blood. The chain is made from TRBV7-2 and TRBJ2-5, and 15 bases in between align with TRBD2. The sequence derives from a woman of 80 years or more in good health. The DNA sequence is TGTGCCAGCAGCCTCGGACTAGCGGGGGGGTTGGGGCAGTACTTC. The resulting protein is CASSLGLAGGLGQYF. Reference TRBV7-2 and TRBJ2-5 genes cover what lies past the CDR3, so the full variable domain is GAGVSQSPSNKVTEKGKDVELRCDPISGHTALYWYRQSLGQGLEFLIYFQGNSAPDKSGLPSDRFSAERTGGSVSTLTIQRTQQEDSAVYLCASSLGLAGGLGQYFGPGTRLLVL.